There are many counts of the clone carrying this T cell receptor beta chain. The CDR3 extends over 16 amino acids. V lost 5 bases and J 2 bases, leaving 15 bases between the germline ends. The germline CDR1 and CDR2 sequences are MNHNS and SASEGT. These data belong to a study of T cells in Graves' hyperthyroidism and ophthalmopathy. From RNA transcripts, TCR beta CDR3 regions were amplified. The HTBI primer set drove a first-round RT-PCR of the TCR CDR3. TCRdb itself ran the multiplex PCR reads through MiXCR, one entry per CDR3 protein. The sample has roughly 250,000 distinct CDR3 sequences, 16% seen once.

The sequence was obtained from a woman aged 18-29 years with Graves' ophthalmopathy. The chain uses TRBV6-1 and TRBJ2-2; TRBD1 is a possible D gene (6 bases). Sequenced sample: blood. CDR3 protein: CASSRQATLNTGELFF. Written as DNA, the CDR3 is TGTGCCAGCAGTCGACAGGCGACCCTCAACACCGGGGAGCTGTTTTTT.